This T cell receptor (beta chain) was obtained from a study of T cell repertoires in cytomegalovirus infection. As regards this clonotype: What it binds is unknown.

TCRdb re-derived calls from the reads in MiXCR, one entry per CDR3 protein. Of around 230,000 distinct CDR3 sequences listed, about 40% are singletons. Germline CDR1 and CDR2: SGHTA and FQGTGA. V was cut by 3 bases and J by 8 bases, with 11 bases left in between. The CDR3 consists of 13 residues. Specimen: CD8+ T cells from cultured PBMCs, collected from culture after CMV antigen stimulation. The chain recombines TRBV7-3 with TRBJ2-1, with D tentatively TRBD1 (5 bases). The receptor comes from a human donor in good health (CMV status not recorded). Some clones in this sample may be carry-over from other donors' samples. The CDR3 DNA is TGTGCCAGCAGCTTTTGGCAGGGCCATGAGCAGTTCTTC. Protein product: CASSFWQGHEQFF. The entire variable domain, with the rest obtained from reference TRBV7-3 and TRBJ2-1, is as follows: GAGVSQTPSNKVTEKGKYVELRCDPISGHTALYWYRQSLGQGPEFLIYFQGTGAADDSGLPNDRFFAVRPEGSVSTLKIQRTERGDSAVYLCASSFWQGHEQFFGPGTRLTVL.